Shown below are 16 T cell receptor beta chains from a single sample sequenced in a study of blood T cell repertoires in COVID-19. TCRdb keeps only in-frame clones here, not all; method: immunoSEQ multiplex PCR. The table includes under 200,000 clones, about 88% detected once. The sequenced sample was PBMCs or T cells enriched from blood (not recorded which). The receptors shown here come from a woman in her forties in a cohort exposed to, infected with or recovered from COVID-19 (not recorded which).

J is TRBJ2-1 and V is TRBV7-2; 9 nucleotides line up with TRBD1. The CDR3 sequence is 17 residues long. Germline V gene lookup returns CDR1 SGHTA and CDR2 FQGNSA. With V trimmed by 2 bases and J by 4 bases, 9 bases remained unmatched. CDR3 region: CASSLSQGAITYNEQFF. Here the CDR3 DNA reads TGTGCCAGCAGCTTATCACAGGGGGCTATTACGTACAATGAGCAGTTCTTC.

The genes are TRBV7-9 and TRBJ2-5; D is possibly TRBD1 (6 bases). Trimming removed 5 bases at V and 2 bases at J, with 18 bases between. Per the germline V gene, CDR1 is SEHNR and CDR2 is FQNEAQ (reference sequence). The CDR3 totals 16 residues. CDR3 protein: CASSHPFLGQQETQYF. CDR3 coding DNA: TGTGCCAGCAGCCACCCTTTTCTCGGACAGCAAGAGACCCAGTACTTC.

CDR3 sequence reads: CASSQEDRTYNEQFF. CDR3 nucleotide sequence: TGCGCCAGCAGCCAAGAGGACAGAACCTACAATGAGCAGTTCTTC. This rearrangement joins TRBV4-3 to TRBJ2-1; possibly TRBD1 for D (6 bases). Trimming stripped 0 bases from V and 2 bases from J, with 8 bases between. CDR1 is LGHNA and CDR2 is YSLEER in the germline V gene. The CDR3 loop spans 15 amino acids.

This chain links TRBV16 with TRBJ1-5, with D possibly matching TRBD1 (6 bases). CDR1 KGHSY and CDR2 FQNENV come from the germline V gene. The CDR3 extends over 15 amino acids. Trimming shortened V by 4 bases and J by 4 bases, and 14 bases separated the two germline ends. DNA of the CDR3: TGTGCCAGCAGCCCCACAGGGTGGGGGAATCAGCCCCAGCATTTT. It codes for CASSPTGWGNQPQHF.

V usage is TRBV28 and J usage is TRBJ2-7, with TRBD1 matching over 11 bases. The CDR3 consists of 15 residues. V dropped 5 bases and J dropped 6; count of bases not matched to a gene: 9. The germline V gene has CDR1 MDHEN and CDR2 SYDVKM. The CDR3 nucleotides read TGTGCCAGCAGTCCACCGGGACAGGGGGACCCCGAGCAGTACTTC. Translated: CASSPPGQGDPEQYF.

V gene TRBV3-1 (or the pseudogene TRBV3-2) combines with J gene TRBJ1-1, with D perhaps matching TRBD1 (6 bases). V was shortened by 4 bases and J by 5 bases, with 14 bases between the two germline ends. The CDR3 is 14 amino acids. The germline V gene encodes CDR1 LGHDT and CDR2 YNNKEL (reference sequence). The CDR3 loop reads CASSPTRGSTEAFF. For the CDR3, the DNA is TGTGCCAGCAGCCCTACAAGGGGGAGTACTGAAGCTTTCTTT.

V gene TRBV5-8 combines with J gene TRBJ1-2, with 11 bases aligning to TRBD1. Unmatched junction bases numbered 3, after V lost 2 bases and J lost 3 bases. The CDR3 has 15 residues. Germline V gene lookup returns CDR1 SGHTS and CDR2 YDEGEE. CDR3 loop: CASSFGTGGDYGYTF. The CDR3, as DNA: TGTGCCAGCAGCTTCGGGACAGGGGGAGACTATGGCTACACCTTC.

The gene calls are TRBV6-1 and TRBJ2-3, with no clear D. The CDR3 runs 14 residues. V gave up 0 bases and J gave up 2 bases, with 6 bases separating them. Germline V CDR1 and CDR2: MNHNS, SASEGT. In DNA, the CDR3 is TGTGCCAGCAGTGAAGCGCGACTCACAGATACGCAGTATTTT. This translates into CASSEARLTDTQYF.

The chain recombines TRBV10-3 with TRBJ2-3; D not certain. V dropped 3 bases and J dropped 2 bases, with 9 bases sitting between them. CDR3 size: 14 residues. The germline V gene has CDR1 ENHRY and CDR2 SYGVKD. The CDR3 DNA sequence: TGTGCCATCAGTGAACCAGGAAACACAGATACGCAGTATTTT. It yields the protein CAISEPGNTDTQYF.

The rearrangement links TRBV19 to TRBJ2-1; 8 positions agree with TRBD2. CDR1 is LNHDA and CDR2 is SQIVND in the germline V gene (reference sequence). This CDR3 has 14 amino acids. After removal of 5 bases from V and 5 bases from J, the junction contained 5 bases not matched to a gene. CDR3 sequence (DNA): TGTGCCAGTAGTCCACGGGAGGGCAACAATGAGCAGTTCTTC. Amino acids: CASSPREGNNEQFF.

CDR3 nucleotides: TGTGCCAGCTCGCCAGCGGGAGGGCCAGGCGAGCAGTTCTTC. This sequence encodes CASSPAGGPGEQFF. The chain recombines TRBV18 with TRBJ2-1; 10 bases fit TRBD2. Losses at the gene ends were 6 bases for V and 10 bases for J; bases not matched to a gene: 9. The CDR3 is 14 amino acids. CDR1 is KGHSH, CDR2 LQKENI, per germline.

This chain uses TRBV6-5 with TRBJ1-1; D is possibly TRBD1 (5 bases). Trimming pared 7 bases from V and 4 bases from J, leaving 13 bases between. The CDR3 has 13 residues. In germline, CDR1 is MNHEY, CDR2 SVGAGI. CDR3 in DNA: TGTGCCAGCATACTCACCGGGGGCACTGAAGCTTTCTTT. It translates to CASILTGGTEAFF.

This chain links TRBV5-1 with TRBJ1-1; 9 nucleotides align to TRBD1. The CDR3 is made up of 14 amino acids. Per the germline V gene, CDR1 is SGHRS and CDR2 is YFSETQ. J gave up 4 bases and V 5 bases, and 6 bases lay outside the gene matches. CDR3 in DNA: TGCGCCAGCAGATTCCGGGACAGGGTCACTGAAGCTTTCTTT. Amino acids: CASRFRDRVTEAFF.

V is TRBV18 and J is TRBJ2-7; 7 nucleotides match TRBD2. The CDR3 has 18 residues. The J segment lost 2 bases and the V segment lost 2 bases, leaving 15 bases of the junction unmatched. The germline V gene has CDR1 KGHSH and CDR2 LQKENI. The CDR3 spells CASSPIRPSGTTAYEQYF. CDR3 DNA sequence: TGTGCCAGCTCACCAATTCGGCCTAGCGGCACCACAGCCTACGAGCAGTACTTC.

This chain links TRBV2 with TRBJ1-2, with D possibly matching TRBD1 (5 bases). From germline, CDR1 is SNHLY and CDR2 FYNNEI. The CDR3 is made up of 15 amino acids. Deletions cut 5 bases from V and 8 bases from J, with 21 bases between. DNA of the CDR3: TGTGCCAGCAGTTCAAACAGTGGGGCCCTGGAAGGCTACACCTTC. Its translation is CASSSNSGALEGYTF.

The rearrangement links TRBV6-1 to TRBJ1-6; D gene ambiguous. CDR1 and CDR2 from the germline V gene are MNHNS and SASEGT. The CDR3 covers 15 residues. Deletions cut 0 bases from V and 7 bases from J, with 10 bases between. The CDR3 sequence: CASSEAGPGNSPLHF. Written as DNA, the CDR3 is TGTGCCAGCAGTGAAGCGGGCCCGGGGAATTCACCCCTCCACTTT.